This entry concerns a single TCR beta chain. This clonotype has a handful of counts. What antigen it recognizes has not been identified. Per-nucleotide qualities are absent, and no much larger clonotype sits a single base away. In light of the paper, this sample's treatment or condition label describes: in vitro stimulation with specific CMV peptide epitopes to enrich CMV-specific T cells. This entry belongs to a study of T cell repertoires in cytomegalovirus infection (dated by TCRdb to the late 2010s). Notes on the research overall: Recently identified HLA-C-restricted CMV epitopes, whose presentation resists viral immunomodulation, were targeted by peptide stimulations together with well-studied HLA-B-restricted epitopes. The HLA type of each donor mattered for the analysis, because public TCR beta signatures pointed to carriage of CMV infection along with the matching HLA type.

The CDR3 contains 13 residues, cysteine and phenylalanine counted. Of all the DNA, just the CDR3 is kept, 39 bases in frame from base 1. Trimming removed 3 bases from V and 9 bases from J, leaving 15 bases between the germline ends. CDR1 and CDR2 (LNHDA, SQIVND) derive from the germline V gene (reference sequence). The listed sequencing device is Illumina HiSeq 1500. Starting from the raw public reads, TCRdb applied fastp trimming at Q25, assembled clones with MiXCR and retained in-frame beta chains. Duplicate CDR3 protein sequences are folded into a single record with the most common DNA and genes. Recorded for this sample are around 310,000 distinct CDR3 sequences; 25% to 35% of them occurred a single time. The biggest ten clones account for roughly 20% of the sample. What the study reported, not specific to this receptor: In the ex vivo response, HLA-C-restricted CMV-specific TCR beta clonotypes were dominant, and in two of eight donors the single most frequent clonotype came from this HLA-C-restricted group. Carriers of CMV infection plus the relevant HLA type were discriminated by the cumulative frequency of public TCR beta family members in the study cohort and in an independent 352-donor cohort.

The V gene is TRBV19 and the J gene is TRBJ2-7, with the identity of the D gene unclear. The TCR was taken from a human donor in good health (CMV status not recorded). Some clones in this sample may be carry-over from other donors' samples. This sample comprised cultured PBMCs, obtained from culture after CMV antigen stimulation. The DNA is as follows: TGTGCCAGTAGTATGGGTGGAAGGATGGCGCAGTACTTC. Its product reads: CASSMGGRMAQYF.